This entry describes one T cell receptor (beta chain). Its recognized antigen is unknown. Per-base quality was not reported, and no clone a single base away is much larger than it. These data originate in a study of blood T cell repertoires in COVID-19 (dated by TCRdb to the early 2020s). General notes on the study: Collaborator samples came from the United States, Italy and Spain and covered acute and convalescent phases of COVID-19. Nearly every sample came with metadata listing a de-identified subject ID, COVID-19 status, age in years and sex. Where HLA class I and class II types were available, the types were taken from metadata supplied by the sample provider, not from assay-based typing. A freely available public database, intended as a resource for researchers studying the immune response to SARS-CoV-2, is where the repertoires were released. The dataset comprised deeply sampled blood TCRbeta repertoires from subjects exposed to, actively infected with, or recovered from COVID-19. The samples were drawn from the first 160 participants of the ongoing ImmuneRACE study and from 1,200 or so subjects provided by 6 global collaborators. The prospective study material was composed of cDNA or gDNA derived from T cells, B-cell-depleted T cells, or PBMCs.

Whole blood was collected in K2EDTA tubes by collaborating institutions according to the institutions' own protocols. Collaborator samples were shipped for TCRbeta analysis as frozen whole blood, isolated PBMCs, or DNA extracted from either sample type. V is pruned by 0 bases and J by 0 bases, leaving 9 bases of the junction without a gene match. Measured from the cysteine to the phenylalanine, the CDR3 is 19 residues long. Only the CDR3 DNA stays, 57 bases, in frame from base 1. Per the germline V gene, SGHAT is the CDR1 and FQNNGV is the CDR2. The research as a whole found: Clinical and demographic metadata were provided uncurated, with the amount varying by source and participant.

TCRbeta CDR3 regions were amplified from genomic DNA using the immunoSEQ Assay, a bias-controlled multiplex PCR. The study's own analysis went as follows. Nucleated cell counts per sample were estimated from amplification of reference gene primers within the assay. Sequence reads were collapsed and filtered to measure the absolute abundance of every unique TCRbeta CDR3 rearrangement. For each sample, productive Simpson clonality was calculated as the square root of Simpson's diversity index over productive rearrangements. TCRdb holds this immuneACCESS table with in-frame rearrangements only. Some clones are missing; in checked studies, unresolved V genes explain under half, and the rest has no known cause. The D gene and trimming were derived from the DNA, and the V and J assignments and clone size from that table. This sample lists around 200,000 clones; roughly 90% were detected once. Around 1.6% of the sample rests with the top ten.

The V and J segments used are TRBV11-2 and TRBJ2-5, with 11 central nucleotides matching TRBD1. Sequenced: peripheral blood. The receptor was derived from a man aged 18 to 29 with active or convalescent COVID-19. CDR3 protein: CASSLEGLRGQGDQETQYF. The bases read TGTGCCAGCAGCTTAGAAGGCCTCAGGGGACAGGGGGACCAAGAGACCCAGTACTTC.